The 30 T cell receptor beta chains below all came from one sample that was sequenced in a study of cytomegalovirus exposure and HLA in healthy donors. PCR involved 60 Vbeta and 13 Jbeta primers. Produced via immunoSEQ multiplex PCR; TCRdb's table is partial and in-frame only. The sample yields roughly 98,000 clones, over 60% seen once. Sequenced: PBMCs. Every receptor here comes from a female donor in good health and CMV-seronegative.

The rearrangement joins TRBV12-5 to TRBJ2-1; 7 positions match TRBD1. Trimming cost V 5 bases and J 5 bases; bases outside gene matches: 3. This CDR3 has 13 residues. CDR1 and CDR2 from the germline V gene are LGHNT and FRNRAP. This chain's CDR3 is CASGVGTDNEQFF. In DNA form, the CDR3 reads TGTGCTAGTGGTGTCGGGACAGACAATGAGCAGTTCTTC.

This chain uses TRBV7-2 with TRBJ2-7, with D possibly matching TRBD1 (6 bases). CDR3 length: 14 amino acids. Germline CDR1 and CDR2: SGHTA and FQGNSA. V lost 5 bases to trimming and J lost 2 bases, with 13 bases between them. The CDR3 loop reads CASSAGTQAYEQYF. The CDR3 DNA reads as TGTGCCAGCAGCGCCGGGACACAAGCCTACGAGCAGTACTTC.

V and J are TRBV7-9 and TRBJ1-5; 7 nucleotides align to TRBD1. With 3 bases clipped from V and 4 bases from J, the junction kept 3 bases outside the gene matches. CDR3 length equals 14 residues. In germline, CDR1 is SEHNR, CDR2 FQNEAQ (reference sequence). In DNA, the CDR3 is TGTGCCAGCAGCTTCGGGACAGAGAATCAGCCCCAGCATTTT. Its protein product is CASSFGTENQPQHF.

This sequence joins TRBV5-1 and TRBJ1-5; TRBD1 is a possible D gene (6 bases). V was trimmed by 0 bases and J by 3 bases, leaving 7 bases between them. Germline CDR1 is SGHRS and CDR2 is YFSETQ. CDR3 length: 14 residues. CDR3 nucleotides: TGCGCCAGCAGCTTGGGACAGGACAATCAGCCCCAGCATTTT. This gives the protein CASSLGQDNQPQHF.

V is TRBV21-1 and J is TRBJ2-1; no DNA check was done on the table's D call, TRBD2. TRBV21-1 constitutes a pseudogene. The CDR3 sequence is 16 residues long. The CDR3: CASSKGTSGGHNEQFF. The CDR3 DNA reads as TGTGCCAGCAGCAAAGGGACTAGCGGAGGCCACAATGAGCAGTTCTTC.

CDR3 in DNA: TGTGCCAGCAGTTTCTCAGGAAGGTACGGGGAGCTGTTTTTT. Protein sequence: CASSFSGRYGELFF. V gene TRBV27 combines with J gene TRBJ2-2; D is unresolved. This CDR3 has 14 amino acids. The germline CDR1 and CDR2 sequences are MNHEY and SMNVEV (reference sequence). The V end was cut by 3 bases, the J end by 7 bases, with 12 bases between.

V usage is TRBV28 and J usage is TRBJ2-7; D is unclear. CDR1 MDHEN and CDR2 SYDVKM come from the germline V gene. The CDR3 is made up of 15 amino acids. The V and J ends lost 4 bases and 0 bases respectively, with 13 bases between them. DNA for the CDR3: TGTGCCAGCAGTTCCCCCCATGTAGCCTCCTACGAGCAGTACTTC. It codes for CASSSPHVASYEQYF.

The V and J genes are TRBV30 and TRBJ1-5, with a tentative D call TRBD1 (5 bases). Trimming cost V 2 bases and J 0 bases, with 20 bases left between them. Germline loops: CDR1 GTSNPN, CDR2 SVGIG (reference sequence). The CDR3 has 18 amino acids. The CDR3 DNA is TGTGCCTGGAGTCCAAAAGTAATGGCAGGGCTTAGCAATCAGCCCCAGCATTTT. This codes for CAWSPKVMAGLSNQPQHF. The complete variable domain, with remaining parts taken from reference TRBV30 and TRBJ1-5, reads SQTIHQWPATLVQPVGSPLSLECTVEGTSNPNLYWYRQAAGRGLQLLFYSVGIGQISSEVPQNLSASRPQDRQFILSSKKLLLSDSGFYLCAWSPKVMAGLSNQPQHFGDGTRLSIL.

The chain has TRBV10-3 and TRBJ2-7; 9 bases match TRBD1. The V gene end was trimmed by 3 bases and the J gene end by 4 bases; junction bases not matched to a gene: 4. The length of the CDR3 is 14 residues. Germline-derived CDR1 and CDR2 are ENHRY and SYGVKD. CDR3 protein: CAISEWGQGYEQYF. Here the CDR3 DNA reads TGTGCCATCAGTGAATGGGGACAGGGTTACGAGCAGTACTTC.

The chain couples TRBV11-2 to TRBJ1-2; no clear D. The ends were cut back, 4 bases at V and 0 bases at J, with 15 bases in the middle. Per germline, CDR1 SGHAT and CDR2 FQNNGV. The CDR3 loop spans 16 amino acids. The CDR3 DNA is TGTGCCAGCAGCTCCCTCTTTAACGTAGCTAACTATGGCTACACCTTC. Translation gives CASSSLFNVANYGYTF.

This clone appeared a few times. The chain carries TRBV9 and TRBJ2-5; 8 bases align to TRBD1. With 4 bases clipped from V and 4 bases from J, the junction kept 9 bases outside the gene matches. The V gene's germline CDR1 is SGDLS and CDR2 YYNGEE. The CDR3 has 15 amino acids. CDR3 residues: CASSPTDRGIETQYF. The CDR3 DNA sequence: TGTGCCAGCAGCCCAACAGACAGGGGCATAGAGACCCAGTACTTC.

In its sample, this clone was seen a few times. The chain recombines TRBV6-5 with TRBJ2-7, with 10 bases fitting TRBD1. Losses at the gene ends were 6 bases for V and 1 base for J; bases not matched to a gene: 6. The CDR3 runs 15 residues. Germline values: CDR1 MNHEY, CDR2 SVGAGI. The CDR3 loop is CASSEQDRGSYEQYF. CDR3 sequence (DNA): TGTGCCAGCAGCGAACAGGACAGGGGGTCCTACGAGCAGTACTTC.

This CDR3 is CSVAGGARNQPQHF. As DNA, the CDR3 is TGCAGCGTTGCGGGGGGCGCGCGGAATCAGCCCCAGCATTTT. V gene TRBV29-1 combines with J gene TRBJ1-5; D is possibly TRBD1 (6 bases). Trimming took off 4 bases at V and 4 bases at J, with 14 bases between the two ends. The CDR3 consists of 14 residues. Germline V gene data show CDR1 as SQVTM and CDR2 as ANQGSEA.

The V and J genes are TRBV29-1 and TRBJ2-7, with TRBD1 matching over 9 bases. Germline V gene data show CDR1 as SQVTM and CDR2 as ANQGSEA. V gave up 6 bases and J gave up 5 bases; unmatched junction bases: 8. The CDR3 has 13 amino acids. CDR3 in DNA: TGCAGCGTGCCGGGACAGGGTGCCCACGAGCAGTACTTC. It codes for CSVPGQGAHEQYF.

The chain is built from TRBV29-1 and TRBJ2-2; D is possibly TRBD1 (6 bases). Trimming shortened V by 1 base and J by 5 bases, and 14 bases separated the two germline ends. The CDR3 spans 15 residues. Germline V lookup: CDR1 SQVTM, CDR2 ANQGSEA. The CDR3 DNA is TGCAGCGTTGAAGGAGGGGGTGCTTTAACCGGGGAGCTGTTTTTT. Translating gives CSVEGGGALTGELFF.

The chain links TRBV2 to TRBJ1-1; D is possibly TRBD1 (5 bases). This CDR3 has 15 amino acids. Germline loops: CDR1 SNHLY, CDR2 FYNNEI. V lost 9 bases, J lost 0 bases, and 17 bases lay in between. The CDR3 DNA reads TGTGCCAGTAACCTGGGGCCGGACATGAACACTGAAGCTTTCTTT. Translated, it gives CASNLGPDMNTEAFF.

The gene calls are TRBV5-8 and TRBJ1-3; no definite D call. Germline V gene data show CDR1 as SGHTS and CDR2 as YDEGEE. Trimming removed 1 base at V and 3 bases at J, with 11 bases between. The CDR3 is made up of 15 amino acids. Here the CDR3 reads CASSLRPRGGNTIYF. In nucleotides, the CDR3 is TGTGCCAGCAGCTTGAGACCTCGCGGTGGAAACACCATATATTTT.

The V gene is TRBV15, the J gene TRBJ2-7; 12 nucleotides agree with TRBD1. Per the germline V gene, CDR1 is LNHNV and CDR2 is YYDKDF (reference sequence). CDR3 length: 15 residues. J was trimmed by 5 bases and V by 4 bases; bases with no gene match: 6. CDR3 DNA sequence: TGTGCCACCAGCAAAGGGGACAGGGGGCAAAACGAGCAGTACTTC. This encodes CATSKGDRGQNEQYF.

J is TRBJ1-2 and V is TRBV27; D is perhaps TRBD1 (6 bases). Trimming cost V 5 bases and J 6 bases, with 19 bases left between them. Per germline, CDR1 MNHEY and CDR2 SMNVEV (reference sequence). This CDR3 is 15 amino acids long. As DNA, the CDR3 is TGTGCCAGCAGTGTTGGTTCTCCATACAGGGATGGCTACACCTTC. This gives the protein CASSVGSPYRDGYTF.

The V call is TRBV7-9, the J call TRBJ1-1; D gene uncertain. Deletions cut 1 base from V and 3 bases from J, with 9 bases between. The germline CDR1 and CDR2 sequences are SEHNR and FQNEAQ (reference sequence). The CDR3 totals 14 residues. This CDR3 is CASSLGASHTEAFF. The CDR3, as DNA: TGTGCCAGCAGCTTAGGGGCCAGCCACACTGAAGCTTTCTTT.

The V gene is TRBV10-3, the J gene TRBJ2-7; possible D gene TRBD1, 5 bases. Germline V lookup: CDR1 ENHRY, CDR2 SYGVKD. The CDR3 loop spans 12 amino acids. The germline V and J ends were trimmed by 11 bases and 0 bases, with 11 bases remaining between them. CDR3 bases: TGTGCCGGATCGACAGACTCCTACGAGCAGTACTTC. It yields the protein CAGSTDSYEQYF.

The chain uses TRBV18 and TRBJ2-4; 12 bases are shared with TRBD2. CDR1 and CDR2 (germline): KGHSH, LQKENI. The CDR3 extends over 17 amino acids. V dropped 2 bases and J dropped 6; count of bases not matched to a gene: 8. The CDR3 nucleotides read TGTGCCAGCTCACCAGGACTAGCGGGAAGCGGAGGAAACATTCAGTACTTC. It encodes CASSPGLAGSGGNIQYF. The full variable domain, in which reference TRBV18 and TRBJ2-4 provide the parts outside the CDR3, is NAGVMQNPRHLVRRRGQEARLRCSPMKGHSHVYWYRQLPEEGLKFMVYLQKENIIDESGMPKERFSAEFPKEGPSILRIQQVVRGDSAAYFCASSPGLAGSGGNIQYFGAGTRLSVL.

In nucleotides, the CDR3 is TGTGCCAGCAGCTTAGGGACACTATACGAGCAGTACTTC. This encodes CASSLGTLYEQYF. The gene calls are TRBV7-9 and TRBJ2-7, with a weak D call TRBD1 (5 bases). Trimming stripped 1 base from V and 4 bases from J, with 8 bases between. This CDR3 is 13 amino acids long. In germline, CDR1 is SEHNR, CDR2 FQNEAQ (reference sequence).

This chain connects TRBV7-3 to TRBJ1-2; D may be TRBD1 (6 bases). Trimming left V 5 bases short and J 0 bases short, with 16 bases between. The CDR3 spans 16 residues. CDR1 SGHTA and CDR2 FQGTGA come from the germline V gene. For the CDR3, the DNA is TGTGCCAGCAGCCCTCAGGGGACGGTAGCTAACTATGGCTACACCTTC. Translated: CASSPQGTVANYGYTF.

This clone was counted only a few times. V usage is TRBV4-1 and J usage is TRBJ2-7, with 9 bases fitting TRBD1. The J segment lost 6 bases and the V segment lost 4 bases, leaving 10 bases of the junction unmatched. The CDR3 has 15 residues. Germline CDR1 is MGHRA and CDR2 is YSYEKL. The CDR3 loop reads CASSPGQGRWGEQYF. CDR3 DNA: TGCGCCAGCAGCCCGGGACAGGGACGGTGGGGCGAGCAGTACTTC.

The chain uses TRBV7-3 and TRBJ1-2, with D maybe TRBD1 (5 bases). Trimming cost V 2 bases and J 1 base, with 11 bases left between them. CDR1 SGHTA and CDR2 FQGTGA come from the germline V gene. The CDR3 contains 15 residues. The CDR3 loop is CASSLQGGRNYGYTF. CDR3 DNA: TGTGCCAGCAGCTTACAGGGAGGACGTAACTATGGCTACACCTTC.

J is TRBJ2-2 and V is TRBV7-6; no reliable D call. The CDR3 totals 12 residues. The V end was cut by 5 bases, the J end by 4 bases, with 5 bases between. Germline CDR1 is SGHVS and CDR2 is FNYEAQ. This CDR3 is CASSPGTGELFF. The CDR3 region has the DNA TGTGCCAGCAGCCCAGGCACCGGGGAGCTGTTTTTT.

The V call is TRBV4-2, the J call TRBJ2-1; no reliable D call. The CDR3 has 12 residues. Germline CDR1 LGHNA, CDR2 YNFKEQ. Trimming stripped 1 base from V and 8 bases from J, with 6 bases between. CDR3 protein: CASSQVIDEQFF. The CDR3, as DNA: TGTGCCAGCAGCCAAGTTATCGATGAGCAGTTCTTC.

This sequence joins TRBV7-2 and TRBJ1-2; D gene unclear. V was cut by 2 bases and J by 9 bases, with 31 bases left in between. The CDR3 runs to 19 residues. Germline V gives CDR1 SGHTA, CDR2 FQGNSA. The CDR3 coding sequence is TGTGCCAGCAGCTTACTTAGGACTGGGCAGACTATGGGGATGGCTAGCTACACCTTC. This translates into CASSLLRTGQTMGMASYTF.

The V call is TRBV28, the J call TRBJ1-2; TRBD1 matches at 9 bases. The CDR3 is made up of 13 amino acids. The trim removed 6 bases at V and 4 bases at J, leaving 3 bases unmatched. Germline V gives CDR1 MDHEN, CDR2 SYDVKM. CDR3 DNA: TGTGCCAGCAGCCCGGGACAGGGCTATGGCTACACCTTC. It translates to CASSPGQGYGYTF.